This TCR beta chain was identified during a study of shared clonotypes between healthy human individuals. Trimming shortened V by 7 bases and J by 2 bases, and 18 bases separated the two germline ends. From germline, CDR1 is SGHAT and CDR2 FQNNGV. This CDR3 contains 15 residues. Healthy adults negative for HIV, lacking recent acute infections or vaccinations, served as donors. Naive CD4+ cells were CD45RA-selected; the remaining cells were memory. Study outcomes and limitations: Blood was the sole source, and tissue repertoires probably differ. Clonotypes which were not shared had lower generation probabilities than clonotypes that all four donors shared.

Details on this clone: Its cognate antigen is unknown.

Using immunoSEQ multiplex PCR, the repertoire was profiled, and TCRdb retains in-frame clones only, with some absent. The table has 850,000 to 1,200,000 clones, more than 60% seen once; the top ten hold nearly 1.5%. Sequenced material: memory CD4+ T cells sorted from blood. Described subset: CD45RA-negative fraction. This chain joins TRBV11-2 and TRBJ2-7; D not certain. This clonotype originated in a man younger than 35 in good health. CDR3 loop: CASTLTAAVTYEQYF. CDR3 bases: TGTGCCAGCACCCTTACAGCTGCCGTTACCTACGAGCAGTACTTC.